A single sample is the source of the 21 T cell receptor beta chains below, sequenced in a study of OX40 agonist ivuxolimab in advanced cancers. Data came from immunoSEQ multiplex PCR; TCRdb stores just in-frame clones and leaves some out. The data show around 28,000 clones, around nine tenths seen once. The sequencing used CD4+ or CD8+ T cells sorted from blood, collected in a trial of the OX40 agonist ivuxolimab. These receptor sequences come from an adult with an advanced solid tumor such as melanoma, head and neck, liver or kidney cancer.

The V gene is TRBV11-3, the J gene TRBJ2-4; perhaps TRBD1 as D (5 bases). Germline V gene sequence: CDR1 SGHNT, CDR2 YENEEA. CDR3 length equals 14 residues. V shed 2 bases and J shed 7 bases, with 12 bases lying between them. The CDR3: CASSLPGYHNIQYF. Here the CDR3 DNA reads TGTGCCAGCAGCTTACCAGGGTATCACAACATTCAGTACTTC.

Of note for this clone: The junction departs from germline at one end; a sequencing error may be responsible. The J gene is TRBJ1-2, the V gene TRBV5-8, with a weak D call TRBD1 (5 bases). Germline V gene data show CDR1 as SGHTS and CDR2 as YDEGEE. There are 14 residues in the CDR3. CDR3 amino acids: CASSWGVGDYGYTF. Here the CDR3 DNA reads TGTGCCAGCAGCTGGGGCGTGGGGGACTACGGCTACACCTTC.

V gene TRBV9 combines with J gene TRBJ2-2; either TRBD1 or TRBD2 may supply D (5 bases each). This CDR3 contains 17 residues. Germline values: CDR1 SGDLS, CDR2 YYNGEE. Trimming removed 2 bases from V and 3 bases from J, with 17 bases in between. The CDR3 sequence is CASSVPKWGLDTGELFF. The CDR3 coding sequence is TGTGCCAGCAGCGTCCCGAAGTGGGGGTTAGACACCGGGGAGCTGTTTTTT.

This sequence joins TRBV29-1 and TRBJ2-7; no definite D call. V was trimmed by 5 bases and J by 3 bases, leaving 11 bases between them. CDR3 length equals 12 residues. Germline CDR1 SQVTM, CDR2 ANQGSEA. The CDR3 protein is CSVIGRRYEQYF. The CDR3 DNA is TGCAGCGTTATCGGCCGTCGCTACGAGCAGTACTTC.

V and J are TRBV18 and TRBJ2-5, with 7 bases aligning to TRBD2. After removal of 2 bases from V and 5 bases from J, the junction contained 14 bases not matched to a gene. The CDR3 consists of 17 residues. Per germline, CDR1 KGHSH and CDR2 LQKENI. In nucleotides, the CDR3 is TGTGCCAGCTCACCAGCGGGAGCTTCGGTGGCTGGGGAGACCCAGTACTTC. Its protein is CASSPAGASVAGETQYF. Drawing the rest from reference TRBV18 and TRBJ2-5, the complete variable domain is NAGVMQNPRHLVRRRGQEARLRCSPMKGHSHVYWYRQLPEEGLKFMVYLQKENIIDESGMPKERFSAEFPKEGPSILRIQQVVRGDSAAYFCASSPAGASVAGETQYFGPGTRLLVL.

The gene calls are TRBV11-3 and TRBJ1-1; D is undetermined. The CDR3 length is 15 residues. Germline loops: CDR1 SGHNT, CDR2 YENEEA. The V gene lost 5 bases and the J gene lost 4 bases, with 17 bases spanning the gap. The CDR3 bases are TGTGCCAGCAGCACAAATGGGAGATACGGCACTGAAGCTTTCTTT. As protein: CASSTNGRYGTEAFF. The full variable domain, in which reference TRBV11-3 and TRBJ1-1 provide the parts outside the CDR3, is EAGVVQSPRYKIIEKKQPVAFWCNPISGHNTLYWYLQNLGQGPELLIRYENEEAVDDSQLPKDRFSAERLKGVDSTLKIQPAELGDSAVYLCASSTNGRYGTEAFFGQGTRLTVV.

This chain joins TRBV5-6 and TRBJ1-1; D is unclear. The V gene's germline CDR1 is SGHDT and CDR2 YYEEEE. Trimming shortened V by 4 bases and J by 5 bases, and 12 bases separated the two germline ends. The CDR3 covers 13 residues. The CDR3 DNA sequence: TGTGCCAGCAGCCGGGGTACATGGACTGAAGCTTTCTTT. It codes for CASSRGTWTEAFF.

V and J are TRBV28 and TRBJ1-2, with a possible D match to TRBD1 (5 bases). The length of the CDR3 is 14 residues. Trimming took 3 bases from V and 5 from J, leaving 13 bases between them. Germline V gives CDR1 MDHEN, CDR2 SYDVKM. The CDR3 sequence is CASSLGGSLYGYTF. CDR3 bases: TGTGCCAGCAGTTTGGGGGGATCCTTATATGGCTACACCTTC.

This rearrangement joins TRBV9 to TRBJ1-1; D gene unclear. The length of the CDR3 is 15 residues. Germline CDR1 and CDR2: SGDLS and YYNGEE. V was cut by 4 bases and J by 0 bases, with 13 bases left in between. CDR3: CASSPWENLNTEAFF. Here the CDR3 DNA reads TGTGCCAGCAGCCCATGGGAAAACTTGAACACTGAAGCTTTCTTT.

The chain recombines TRBV4-1 with TRBJ1-3; D is unclear. The CDR3 is 12 amino acids. V was shortened by 0 bases and J by 4 bases, with 1 base between the two germline ends. Germline loops: CDR1 MGHRA, CDR2 YSYEKL. The chain's CDR3 is CASSQEGNTIYF. The CDR3 DNA is TGCGCCAGCAGCCAAGAGGGAAACACCATATATTTT.

The chain has TRBV28 and TRBJ2-7; 9 nucleotides line up with TRBD2. V lost 1 base, J lost 6 bases, and 7 bases stayed unmatched. CDR1 and CDR2 (germline): MDHEN, SYDVKM. The length of the CDR3 is 15 residues. The CDR3 DNA sequence: TGTGCCAGCAGTTTATTTGGGCGGGAGGGGTCCGAGCAGTACTTC. Translating gives CASSLFGREGSEQYF.

The genes are TRBV7-3 and TRBJ1-2, with 10 bases fitting TRBD1. Germline V gene lookup returns CDR1 SGHTA and CDR2 FQGTGA. Trimming removed 1 base from V and 6 bases from J; junction bases left unmatched: 2. This CDR3 has 14 amino acids. The CDR3 sequence: CASSLRDRGNGYTF. In DNA form, the CDR3 reads TGTGCCAGCAGCTTAAGGGACAGGGGTAATGGCTACACCTTC. The whole variable domain, remainder taken from reference TRBV7-3 and TRBJ1-2, is GAGVSQTPSNKVTEKGKYVELRCDPISGHTALYWYRQSLGQGPEFLIYFQGTGAADDSGLPNDRFFAVRPEGSVSTLKIQRTERGDSAVYLCASSLRDRGNGYTFGSGTRLTVV.

The chain has TRBV9 and TRBJ2-5; possible D gene TRBD1, 6 bases. Germline V lookup: CDR1 SGDLS, CDR2 YYNGEE. There are 15 residues in the CDR3. Deletions cut 4 bases from V and 4 bases from J, with 17 bases between. The CDR3 DNA follows: TGTGCCAGCAGCTTAGTCCAGGGGCTACGAGAGACCCAGTACTTC. Its protein is CASSLVQGLRETQYF. The complete variable domain, with remaining parts taken from reference TRBV9 and TRBJ2-5, reads DSGVTQTPKHLITATGQRVTLRCSPRSGDLSVYWYQQSLDQGLQFLIQYYNGEERAKGNILERFSAQQFPDLHSELNLSSLELGDSALYFCASSLVQGLRETQYFGPGTRLLVL.

The V gene is TRBV9, the J gene TRBJ2-5; perhaps TRBD2 as D (7 bases). Germline assignment: CDR1 SGDLS and CDR2 YYNGEE. This CDR3 is built from 14 residues. Trimming took off 4 bases at V and 1 base at J, with 11 bases between the two ends. The DNA for the CDR3 is TGTGCCAGCAGCCAGGGAGGGGGCCAAGAGACCCAGTACTTC. It encodes CASSQGGGQETQYF.

The V and J genes are TRBV28 and TRBJ2-5; no clear D. Judging by the DNA end, TRBJ2-7 fits better; the J call may be wrong. The CDR3 has 12 amino acids. The germline CDR1 and CDR2 sequences are MDHEN and SYDVKM. The CDR3 spells CASSLTSFEQYF. The CDR3 DNA follows: TGTGCCAGCAGTTTGACAAGTTTCGAGCAGTACTTC.

The chain recombines TRBV6-4 with TRBJ2-1, with TRBD2 matching over 9 bases. Losses at the gene ends were 0 bases for V and 9 bases for J; bases not matched to a gene: 3. Germline CDR1 is MRHNA and CDR2 is SNTAGT. CDR3 length equals 14 residues. The CDR3 region is CASSDSETSGEQFF. In nucleotides, the CDR3 is TGTGCCAGCAGTGACTCGGAGACTAGCGGTGAGCAGTTCTTC.

This chain links TRBV28 with TRBJ1-1; D call uncertain. V was pared by 6 bases and J by 0 bases, with 11 bases between. The germline gives CDR1 MDHEN, CDR2 SYDVKM. The CDR3 has 14 residues. The CDR3 spells CASSPGRVNTEAFF. The CDR3 nucleotides are TGTGCCAGCAGCCCGGGAAGAGTGAACACTGAAGCTTTCTTT.

V gene TRBV6-1 combines with J gene TRBJ2-7, with D unclear. There are 11 residues in the CDR3. Germline V lookup: CDR1 MNHNS, CDR2 SASEGT. V was shortened by 11 bases and J by 3 bases, with 11 bases between the two germline ends. The CDR3 here is CAGSWGYEQYF. The CDR3 DNA is TGTGCCGGTTCCTGGGGCTACGAGCAGTACTTC.

V is TRBV18 and J is TRBJ2-3, with D unresolved. V lost 3 bases, J lost 0 bases, and 1 base lay in between. Per the germline V gene, CDR1 is KGHSH and CDR2 is LQKENI. This CDR3 region has 12 residues. The CDR3 coding sequence is TGTGCCAGCTCACCGAGCACAGATACGCAGTATTTT. This encodes CASSPSTDTQYF.

The chain employs TRBV27 and TRBJ2-1; tentatively, D is TRBD2 (6 bases). V was trimmed by 8 bases and J by 5 bases, leaving 16 bases between them. Germline V gene data show CDR1 as MNHEY and CDR2 as SMNVEV (reference sequence). The CDR3 has 14 amino acids. The CDR3 reads CASESIADHNEQFF. In nucleotides, the CDR3 is TGTGCCAGCGAAAGTATAGCGGACCACAATGAGCAGTTCTTC.

This clone has only one observation. The chain couples TRBV5-1 to TRBJ1-1; D perhaps matches TRBD1 (5 bases). This CDR3 comprises 15 residues. Trimming shortened V by 5 bases and J by 0 bases, and 14 bases separated the two germline ends. CDR1 and CDR2 (germline): SGHRS, YFSETQ. DNA of the CDR3: TGCGCCAGCAGAAAGGGGCCTACCATGAACACTGAAGCTTTCTTT. It is translated as CASRKGPTMNTEAFF. The full variable domain, in which reference TRBV5-1 and TRBJ1-1 provide the parts outside the CDR3, is KAGVTQTPRYLIKTRGQQVTLSCSPISGHRSVSWYQQTPGQGLQFLFEYFSETQRNKGNFPGRFSGRQFSNSRSEMNVSTLELGDSALYLCASRKGPTMNTEAFFGQGTRLTVV.